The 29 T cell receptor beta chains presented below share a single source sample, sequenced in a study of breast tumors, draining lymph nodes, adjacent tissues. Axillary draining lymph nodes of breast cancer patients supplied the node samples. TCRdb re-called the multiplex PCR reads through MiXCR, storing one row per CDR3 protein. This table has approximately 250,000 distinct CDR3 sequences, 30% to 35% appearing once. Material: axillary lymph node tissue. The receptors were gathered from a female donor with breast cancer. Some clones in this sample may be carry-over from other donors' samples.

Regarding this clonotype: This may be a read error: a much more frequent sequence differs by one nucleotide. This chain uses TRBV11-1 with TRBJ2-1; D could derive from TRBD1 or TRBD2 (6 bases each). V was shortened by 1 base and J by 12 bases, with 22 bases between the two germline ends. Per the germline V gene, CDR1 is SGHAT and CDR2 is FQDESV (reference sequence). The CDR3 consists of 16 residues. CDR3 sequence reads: CASSLDLGGSAVGQFF. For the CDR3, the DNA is TGTGCCAGCAGCTTAGACTTAGGGGGGAGCGCGGTTGGGCAGTTCTTC.

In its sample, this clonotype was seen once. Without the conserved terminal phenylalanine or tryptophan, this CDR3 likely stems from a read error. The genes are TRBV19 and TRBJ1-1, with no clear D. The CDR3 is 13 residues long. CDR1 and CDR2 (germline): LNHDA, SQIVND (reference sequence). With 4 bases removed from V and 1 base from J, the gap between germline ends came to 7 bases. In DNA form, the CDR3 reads TGTGCCAGTAGTACCCGCGGGAACACTGAAGCTTTCTCT. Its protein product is CASSTRGNTEAFS.

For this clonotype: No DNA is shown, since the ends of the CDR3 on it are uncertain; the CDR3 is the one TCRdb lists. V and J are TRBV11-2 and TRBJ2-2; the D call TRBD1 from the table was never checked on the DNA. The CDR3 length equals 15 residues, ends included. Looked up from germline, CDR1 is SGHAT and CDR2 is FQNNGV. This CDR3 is CASSFWGQGTGELSW.

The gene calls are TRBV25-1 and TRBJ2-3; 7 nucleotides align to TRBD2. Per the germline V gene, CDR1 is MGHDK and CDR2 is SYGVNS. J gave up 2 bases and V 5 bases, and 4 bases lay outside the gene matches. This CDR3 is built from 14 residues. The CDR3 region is CASSRGLDTDTQYF. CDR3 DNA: TGTGCCAGCAGTCGCGGACTAGACACAGATACGCAGTATTTT. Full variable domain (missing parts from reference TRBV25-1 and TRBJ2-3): EADIYQTPRYLVIGTGKKITLECSQTMGHDKMYWYQQDPGMELHLIHYSYGVNSTEKGDLSSESTVSRIRTEHFPLTLESARPSHTSQYLCASSRGLDTDTQYFGPGTRLTVL.

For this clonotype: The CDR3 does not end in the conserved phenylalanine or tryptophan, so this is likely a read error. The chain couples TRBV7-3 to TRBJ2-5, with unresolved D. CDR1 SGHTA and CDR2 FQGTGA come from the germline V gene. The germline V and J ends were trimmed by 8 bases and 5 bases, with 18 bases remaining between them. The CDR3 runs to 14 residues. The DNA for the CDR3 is TGTGCCAGCTCCCCTGTATCATTATCGGAGACCCAGTACCTC. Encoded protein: CASSPVSLSETQYL.

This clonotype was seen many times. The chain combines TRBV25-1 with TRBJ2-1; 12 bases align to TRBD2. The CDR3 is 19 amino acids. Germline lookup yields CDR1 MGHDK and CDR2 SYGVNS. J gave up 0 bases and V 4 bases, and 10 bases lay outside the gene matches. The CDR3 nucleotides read TGTGCCAGCAGTGGAGCGGGACTAGCGGGCGGGAGCTCCTACAATGAGCAGTTCTTC. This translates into CASSGAGLAGGSSYNEQFF.

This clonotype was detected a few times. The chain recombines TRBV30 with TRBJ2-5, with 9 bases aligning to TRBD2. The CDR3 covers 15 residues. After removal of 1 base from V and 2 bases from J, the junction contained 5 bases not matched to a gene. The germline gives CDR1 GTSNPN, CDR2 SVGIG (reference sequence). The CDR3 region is CAWSALAGVQETQYF. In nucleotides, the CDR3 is TGTGCCTGGAGTGCATTAGCGGGGGTTCAAGAGACCCAGTACTTC.

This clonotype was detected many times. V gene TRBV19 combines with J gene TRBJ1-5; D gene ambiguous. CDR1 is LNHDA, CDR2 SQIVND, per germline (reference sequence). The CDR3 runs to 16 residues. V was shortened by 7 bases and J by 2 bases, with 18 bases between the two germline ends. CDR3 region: CASMGATNSGNQPQHF. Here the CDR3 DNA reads TGTGCCAGTATGGGAGCAACGAATTCGGGCAATCAGCCCCAGCATTTT.

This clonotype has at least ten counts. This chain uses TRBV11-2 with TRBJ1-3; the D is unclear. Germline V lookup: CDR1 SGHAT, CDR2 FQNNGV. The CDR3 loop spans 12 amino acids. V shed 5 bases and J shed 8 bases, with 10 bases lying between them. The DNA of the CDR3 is TGTGCCAGCAGCCCCCTGGGGTACACCATATATTTT. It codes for CASSPLGYTIYF.

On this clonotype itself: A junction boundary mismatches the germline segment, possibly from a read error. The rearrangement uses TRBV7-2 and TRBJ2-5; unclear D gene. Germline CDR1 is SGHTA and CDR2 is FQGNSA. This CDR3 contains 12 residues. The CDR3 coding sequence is TGTACCAGCAGCGTAAATCAAGAGACCCAGTACTTT. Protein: CTSSVNQETQYF.

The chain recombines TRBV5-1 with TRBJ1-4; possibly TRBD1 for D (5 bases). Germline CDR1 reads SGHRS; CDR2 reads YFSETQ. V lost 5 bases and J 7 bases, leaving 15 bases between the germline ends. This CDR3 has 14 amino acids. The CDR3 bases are TGCGCCAGCAGGCTAGGGACGGATTTTGAAAAACTGTTTTTT. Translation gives CASRLGTDFEKLFF.

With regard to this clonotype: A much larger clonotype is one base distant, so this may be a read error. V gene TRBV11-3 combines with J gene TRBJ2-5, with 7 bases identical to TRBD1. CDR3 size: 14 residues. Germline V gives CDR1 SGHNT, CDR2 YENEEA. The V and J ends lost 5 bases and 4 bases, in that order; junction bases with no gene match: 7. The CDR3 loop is CASSPGTAPETQYF. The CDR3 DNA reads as TGTGCCAGCAGCCCCGGGACAGCTCCAGAGACCCAGTACTTC.

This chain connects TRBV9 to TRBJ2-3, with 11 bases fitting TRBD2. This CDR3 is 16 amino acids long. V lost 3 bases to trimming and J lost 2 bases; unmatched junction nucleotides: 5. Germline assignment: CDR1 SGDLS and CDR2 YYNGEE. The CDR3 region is CASSALAGGHTDTQYF. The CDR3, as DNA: TGTGCCAGCAGCGCGCTAGCGGGGGGACACACAGATACGCAGTATTTT.

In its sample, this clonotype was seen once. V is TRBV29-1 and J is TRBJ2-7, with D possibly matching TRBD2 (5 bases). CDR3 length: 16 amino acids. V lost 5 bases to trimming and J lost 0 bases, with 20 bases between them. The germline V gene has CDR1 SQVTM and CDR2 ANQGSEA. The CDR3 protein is CSVSNPLRGRSYEQYF. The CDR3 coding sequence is TGCAGCGTTTCAAATCCCCTTCGGGGTCGCTCCTACGAGCAGTACTTC.

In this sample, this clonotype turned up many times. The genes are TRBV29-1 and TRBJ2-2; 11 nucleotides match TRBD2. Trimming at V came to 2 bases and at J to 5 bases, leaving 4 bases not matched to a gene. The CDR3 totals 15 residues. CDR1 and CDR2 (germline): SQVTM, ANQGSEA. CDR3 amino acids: CSVELLAGVTGELFF. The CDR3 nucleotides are TGCAGCGTTGAATTACTAGCGGGAGTTACCGGGGAGCTGTTTTTT.

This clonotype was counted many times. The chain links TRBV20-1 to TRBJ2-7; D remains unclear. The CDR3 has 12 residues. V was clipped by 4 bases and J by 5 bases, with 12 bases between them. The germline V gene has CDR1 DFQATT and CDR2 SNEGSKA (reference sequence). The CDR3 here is CSANGPTNEQYF. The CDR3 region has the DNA TGCAGTGCTAACGGACCCACGAACGAGCAGTACTTC.

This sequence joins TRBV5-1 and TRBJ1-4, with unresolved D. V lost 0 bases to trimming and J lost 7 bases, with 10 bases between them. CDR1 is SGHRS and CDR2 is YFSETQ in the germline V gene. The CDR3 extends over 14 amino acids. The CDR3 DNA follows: TGCGCCAGCAGCTTGGAATCGGGCCGTGAAAAACTGTTTTTT. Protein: CASSLESGREKLFF. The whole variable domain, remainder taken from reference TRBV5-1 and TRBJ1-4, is KAGVTQTPRYLIKTRGQQVTLSCSPISGHRSVSWYQQTPGQGLQFLFEYFSETQRNKGNFPGRFSGRQFSNSRSEMNVSTLELGDSALYLCASSLESGREKLFFGSGTQLSVL.

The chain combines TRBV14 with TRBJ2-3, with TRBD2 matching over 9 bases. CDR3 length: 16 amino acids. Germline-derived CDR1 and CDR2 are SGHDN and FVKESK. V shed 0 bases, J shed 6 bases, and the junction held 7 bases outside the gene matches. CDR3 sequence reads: CASSQDLAGAGDTQYF. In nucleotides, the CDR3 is TGTGCCAGCAGCCAAGATTTAGCGGGAGCAGGCGATACGCAGTATTTT.

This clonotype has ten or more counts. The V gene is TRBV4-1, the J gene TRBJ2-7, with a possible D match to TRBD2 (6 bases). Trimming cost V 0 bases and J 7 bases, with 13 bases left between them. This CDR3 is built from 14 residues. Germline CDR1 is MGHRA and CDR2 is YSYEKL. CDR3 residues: CASSQEGSGGEQYF. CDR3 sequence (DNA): TGCGCCAGCAGCCAAGAGGGCTCCGGGGGAGAGCAGTACTTC.

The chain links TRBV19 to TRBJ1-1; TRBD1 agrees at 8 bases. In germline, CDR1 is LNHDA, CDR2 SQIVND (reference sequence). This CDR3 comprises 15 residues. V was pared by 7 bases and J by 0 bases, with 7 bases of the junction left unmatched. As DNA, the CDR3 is TGTGCCAGTACCCCCGGACAGGGTCTGAACACTGAAGCTTTCTTT. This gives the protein CASTPGQGLNTEAFF.

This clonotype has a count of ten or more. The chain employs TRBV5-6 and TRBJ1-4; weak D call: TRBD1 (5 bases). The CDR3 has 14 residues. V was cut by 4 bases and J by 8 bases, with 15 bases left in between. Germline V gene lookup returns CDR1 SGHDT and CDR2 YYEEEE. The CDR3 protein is CASSSFGTDEKLFF. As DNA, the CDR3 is TGTGCCAGCAGCAGTTTCGGGACGGACGAAAAACTGTTTTTT.

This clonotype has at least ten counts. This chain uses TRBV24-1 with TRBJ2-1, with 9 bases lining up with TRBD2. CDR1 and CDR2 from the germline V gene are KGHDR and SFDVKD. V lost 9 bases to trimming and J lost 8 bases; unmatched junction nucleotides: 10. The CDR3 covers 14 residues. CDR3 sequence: CATESSGRGYEQFF. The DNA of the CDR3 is TGTGCCACCGAAAGTAGCGGGAGAGGCTATGAGCAGTTCTTC.

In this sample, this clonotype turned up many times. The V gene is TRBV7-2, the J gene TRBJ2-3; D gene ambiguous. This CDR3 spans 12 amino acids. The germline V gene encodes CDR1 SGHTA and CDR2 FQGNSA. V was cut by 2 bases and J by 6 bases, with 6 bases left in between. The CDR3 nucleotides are TGTGCCAGCAGCTTACTCAGGGATACGCAGTATTTT. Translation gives CASSLLRDTQYF.

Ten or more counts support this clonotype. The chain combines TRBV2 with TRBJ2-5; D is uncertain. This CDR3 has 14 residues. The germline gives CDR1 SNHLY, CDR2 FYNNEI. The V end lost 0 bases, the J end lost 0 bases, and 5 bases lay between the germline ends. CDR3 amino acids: CASSEATYQETQYF. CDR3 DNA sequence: TGTGCCAGCAGTGAAGCAACATACCAAGAGACCCAGTACTTC.

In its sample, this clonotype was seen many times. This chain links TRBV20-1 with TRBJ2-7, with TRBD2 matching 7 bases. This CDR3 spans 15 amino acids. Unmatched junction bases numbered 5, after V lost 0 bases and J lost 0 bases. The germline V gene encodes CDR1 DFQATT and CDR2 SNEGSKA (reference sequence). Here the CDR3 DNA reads TGCAGTGCTAGAGATTTTAGCGGGCCCTCCTACGAGCAGTACTTC. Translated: CSARDFSGPSYEQYF.

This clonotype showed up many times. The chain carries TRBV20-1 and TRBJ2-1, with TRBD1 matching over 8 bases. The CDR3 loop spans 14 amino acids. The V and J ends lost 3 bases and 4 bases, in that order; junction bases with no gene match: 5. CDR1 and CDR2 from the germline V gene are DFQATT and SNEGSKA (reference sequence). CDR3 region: CSARRDRRYNEQFF. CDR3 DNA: TGCAGTGCTAGGAGGGACAGGAGGTACAATGAGCAGTTCTTC.

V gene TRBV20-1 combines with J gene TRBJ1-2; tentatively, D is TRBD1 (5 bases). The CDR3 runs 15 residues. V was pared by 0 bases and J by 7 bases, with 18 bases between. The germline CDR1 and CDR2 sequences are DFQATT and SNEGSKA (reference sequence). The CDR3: CSARDGRTLGGGYTF. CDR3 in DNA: TGCAGTGCTAGAGACGGGAGGACCCTGGGGGGTGGCTACACCTTC.

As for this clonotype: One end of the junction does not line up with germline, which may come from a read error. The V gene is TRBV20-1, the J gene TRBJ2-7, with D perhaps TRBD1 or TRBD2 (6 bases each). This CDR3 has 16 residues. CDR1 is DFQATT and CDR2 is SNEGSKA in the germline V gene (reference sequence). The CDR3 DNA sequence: TGCAGTGCTAGGGTCGCGGGACAAACCCCAGGCTACGGGCAGTACTTC. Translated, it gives CSARVAGQTPGYGQYF.

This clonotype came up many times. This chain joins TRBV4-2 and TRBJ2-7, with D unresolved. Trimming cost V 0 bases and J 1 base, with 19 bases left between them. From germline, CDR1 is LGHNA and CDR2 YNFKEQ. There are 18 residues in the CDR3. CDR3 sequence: CASSQDLRSGQLSYEQYF. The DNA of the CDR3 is TGTGCCAGCAGCCAAGATTTGCGATCGGGCCAGCTATCCTACGAGCAGTACTTC.